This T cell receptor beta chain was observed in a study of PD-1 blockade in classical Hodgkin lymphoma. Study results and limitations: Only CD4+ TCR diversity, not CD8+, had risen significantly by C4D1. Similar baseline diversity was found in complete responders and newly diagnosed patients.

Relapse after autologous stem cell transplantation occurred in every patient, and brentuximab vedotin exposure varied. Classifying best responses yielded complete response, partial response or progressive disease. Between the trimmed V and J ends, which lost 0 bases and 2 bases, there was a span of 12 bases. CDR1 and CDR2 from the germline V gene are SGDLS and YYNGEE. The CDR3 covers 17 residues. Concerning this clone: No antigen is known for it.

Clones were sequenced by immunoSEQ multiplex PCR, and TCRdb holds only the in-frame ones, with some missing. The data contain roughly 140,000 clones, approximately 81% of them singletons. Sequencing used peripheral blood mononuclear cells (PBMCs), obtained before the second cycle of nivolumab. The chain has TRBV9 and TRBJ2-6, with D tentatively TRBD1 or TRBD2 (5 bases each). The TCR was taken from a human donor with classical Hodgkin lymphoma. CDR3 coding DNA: TGTGCCAGCAGCGTAGCCGGGGCCACGGCTGGGGCCAACGTCCTGACTTTC. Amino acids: CASSVAGATAGANVLTF.